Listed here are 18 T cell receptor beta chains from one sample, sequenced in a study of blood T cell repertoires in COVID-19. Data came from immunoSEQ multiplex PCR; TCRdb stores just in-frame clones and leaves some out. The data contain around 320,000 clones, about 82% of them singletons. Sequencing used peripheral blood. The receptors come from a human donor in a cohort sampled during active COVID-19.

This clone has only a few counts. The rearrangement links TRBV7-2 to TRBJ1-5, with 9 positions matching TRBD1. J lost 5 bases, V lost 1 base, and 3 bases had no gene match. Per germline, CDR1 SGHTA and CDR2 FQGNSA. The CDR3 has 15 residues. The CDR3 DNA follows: TGTGCCAGCAGCTTAGGGGGACAGGGCTATCAGCCCCAGCATTTT. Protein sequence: CASSLGGQGYQPQHF.

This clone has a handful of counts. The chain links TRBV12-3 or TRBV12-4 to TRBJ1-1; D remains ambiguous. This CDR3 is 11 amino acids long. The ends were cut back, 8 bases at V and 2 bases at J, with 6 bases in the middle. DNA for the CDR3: TGTGCCAGCCGGGTTAACACTGAAGCTTTCTTT. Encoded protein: CASRVNTEAFF.

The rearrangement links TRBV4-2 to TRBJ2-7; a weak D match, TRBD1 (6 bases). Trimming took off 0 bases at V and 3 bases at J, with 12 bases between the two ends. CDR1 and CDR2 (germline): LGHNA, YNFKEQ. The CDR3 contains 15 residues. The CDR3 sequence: CASSQDRQGRYEQYF. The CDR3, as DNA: TGTGCCAGCAGCCAAGATCGTCAGGGGCGCTACGAGCAGTACTTC.

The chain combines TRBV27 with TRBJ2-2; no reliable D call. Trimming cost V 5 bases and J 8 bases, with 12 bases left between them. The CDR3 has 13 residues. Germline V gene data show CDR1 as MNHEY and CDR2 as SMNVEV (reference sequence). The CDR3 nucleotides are TGTGCCAGCAGTCCAAACGTGAGGGGGGAGCTGTTTTTT. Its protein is CASSPNVRGELFF.

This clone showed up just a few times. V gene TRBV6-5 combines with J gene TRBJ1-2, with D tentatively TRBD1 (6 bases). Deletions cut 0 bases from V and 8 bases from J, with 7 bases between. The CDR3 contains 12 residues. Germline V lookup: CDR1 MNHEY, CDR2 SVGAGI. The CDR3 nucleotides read TGTGCCAGCAGTTACTCGACAGGAGGCTACACCTTC. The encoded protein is CASSYSTGGYTF.

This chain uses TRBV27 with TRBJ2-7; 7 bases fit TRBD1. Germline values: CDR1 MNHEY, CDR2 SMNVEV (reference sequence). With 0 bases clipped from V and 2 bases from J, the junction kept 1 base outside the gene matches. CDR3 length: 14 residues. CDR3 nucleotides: TGTGCCAGCAGTTTATCGGGGACAGCCTACGAGCAGTACTTC. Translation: CASSLSGTAYEQYF.

CDR3 coding DNA: TGTGCCAGCAGTTACCCAGGGGCTCGGCCGGCCTACGAGCAGTACTTC. The encoded protein is CASSYPGARPAYEQYF. This chain connects TRBV6-6 to TRBJ2-7; D possibly corresponds to TRBD1 (6 bases). Germline V gene sequence: CDR1 MNHNY, CDR2 SVGAGI (reference sequence). Trimming pared 2 bases from V and 2 bases from J, leaving 16 bases between. The length of the CDR3 is 16 residues.

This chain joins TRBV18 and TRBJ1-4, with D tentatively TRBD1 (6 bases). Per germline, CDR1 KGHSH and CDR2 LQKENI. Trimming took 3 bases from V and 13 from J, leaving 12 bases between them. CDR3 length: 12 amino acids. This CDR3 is CASSPRGIGLFF. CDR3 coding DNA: TGTGCCAGCTCACCTAGGGGGATCGGACTGTTTTTT.

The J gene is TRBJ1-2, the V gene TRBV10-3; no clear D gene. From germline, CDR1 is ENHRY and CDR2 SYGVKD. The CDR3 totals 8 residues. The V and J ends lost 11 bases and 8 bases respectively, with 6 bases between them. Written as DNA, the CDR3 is TGTGCCGTACAGGGCTACACCTTC. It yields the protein CAVQGYTF.

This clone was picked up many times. The CDR3 is CASSVRVSNSPLHF. The CDR3 bases are TGTGCCAGCAGCGTCAGGGTCTCTAATTCACCCCTCCACTTT. J is TRBJ1-6 and V is TRBV9; D is perhaps TRBD1 (5 bases). The CDR3 runs 14 residues. Trimming shortened V by 2 bases and J by 6 bases, and 9 bases separated the two germline ends. The V gene's germline CDR1 is SGDLS and CDR2 YYNGEE.

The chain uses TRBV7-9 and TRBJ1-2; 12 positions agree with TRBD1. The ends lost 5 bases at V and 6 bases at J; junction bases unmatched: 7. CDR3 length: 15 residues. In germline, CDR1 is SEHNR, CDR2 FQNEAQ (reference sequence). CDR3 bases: TGTGCCAGCAGCCACACCGGGACAGGGGGCCATGGCTACACCTTC. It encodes CASSHTGTGGHGYTF.

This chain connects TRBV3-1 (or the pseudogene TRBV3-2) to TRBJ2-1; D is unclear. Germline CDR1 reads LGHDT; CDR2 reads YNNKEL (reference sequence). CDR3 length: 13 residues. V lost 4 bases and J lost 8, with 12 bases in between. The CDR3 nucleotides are TGTGCCAGCAGCCCCCTAGGCGTAGATGAGCAGTTCTTC. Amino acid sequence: CASSPLGVDEQFF.

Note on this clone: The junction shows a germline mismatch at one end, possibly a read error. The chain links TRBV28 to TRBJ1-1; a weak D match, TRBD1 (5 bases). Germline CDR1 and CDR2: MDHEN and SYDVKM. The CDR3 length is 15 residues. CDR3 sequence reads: CASSLPMRGNAEAFF. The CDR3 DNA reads TGTGCCAGCAGCCTACCCATGCGGGGGAACGCTGAAGCTTTCTTT.

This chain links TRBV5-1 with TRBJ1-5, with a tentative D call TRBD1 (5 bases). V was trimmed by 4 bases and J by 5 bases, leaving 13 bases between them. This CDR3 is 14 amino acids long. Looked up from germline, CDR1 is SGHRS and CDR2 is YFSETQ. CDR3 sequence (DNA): TGCGCCAGCAGCCCCTCAGGGCCGCATCAGCCCCAGCATTTT. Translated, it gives CASSPSGPHQPQHF. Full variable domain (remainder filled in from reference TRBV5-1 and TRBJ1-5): KAGVTQTPRYLIKTRGQQVTLSCSPISGHRSVSWYQQTPGQGLQFLFEYFSETQRNKGNFPGRFSGRQFSNSRSEMNVSTLELGDSALYLCASSPSGPHQPQHFGDGTRLSIL.

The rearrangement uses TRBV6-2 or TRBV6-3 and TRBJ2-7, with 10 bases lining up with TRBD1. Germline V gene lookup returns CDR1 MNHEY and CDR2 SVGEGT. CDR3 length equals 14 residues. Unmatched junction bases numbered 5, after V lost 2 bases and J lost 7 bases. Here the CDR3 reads CASSYRQGAKEQYF. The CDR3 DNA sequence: TGTGCCAGCAGTTACAGACAGGGGGCGAAAGAGCAGTACTTC.

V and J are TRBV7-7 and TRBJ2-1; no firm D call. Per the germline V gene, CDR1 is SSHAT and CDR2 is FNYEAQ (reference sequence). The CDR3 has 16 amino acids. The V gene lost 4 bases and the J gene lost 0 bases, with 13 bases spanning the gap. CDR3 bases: TGTGCCAGCAGCTCCCTTGGCAGAAGCTCCTACAATGAGCAGTTCTTC. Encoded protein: CASSSLGRSSYNEQFF.

CDR3 loop: CASSVPREGGHPNTEAFF. The CDR3 DNA reads as TGTGCCAGCAGCGTCCCTCGGGAGGGAGGCCACCCGAACACTGAAGCTTTCTTT. The chain is built from TRBV9 and TRBJ1-1; D remains unclear. Trimming left V 2 bases short and J 1 base short, with 21 bases between. Germline lookup yields CDR1 SGDLS and CDR2 YYNGEE. The CDR3 consists of 18 residues.

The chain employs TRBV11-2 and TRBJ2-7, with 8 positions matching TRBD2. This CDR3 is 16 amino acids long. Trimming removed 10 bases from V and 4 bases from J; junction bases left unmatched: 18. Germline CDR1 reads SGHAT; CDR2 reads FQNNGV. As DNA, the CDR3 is TGTGCCACTTCGGGAGGGAAAACGACGTGGCGTTACGAGCAGTACTTC. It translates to CATSGGKTTWRYEQYF.